This TCR beta chain was sequenced for a study of T cell responses to AZD1222 COVID-19 vaccine. Regarding the study as a whole: Rises in breadth and depth of Spike-specific TCRs came after two AZD1222 doses.

Some second doses came at about 4 weeks and others at about 12 weeks; these were pooled. Clones were read by immunoSEQ multiplex PCR, and TCRdb kept only the in-frame ones, dropping some. This sample has tens of thousands of clones; nearly 90% occur once, and the top ten carry over 7.5%. Concerning this clone: Its antigen is not identified.

Sequenced here: peripheral blood, sampled 28 days after the second AZD1222 dose. This clonotype was obtained from an adult who received the AZD1222 COVID-19 vaccine.

The CDR3 protein is CASSQGGSDEKLFF. The CDR3 coding sequence is TGTGCCAGCAGCCAGGGGGGGTCGGATGAAAAACTGTTTTTT. The chain employs TRBV5-4 and TRBJ1-4; TRBD1 matches 7 bases. After removal of 4 bases from V and 6 bases from J, the junction contained 6 bases not matched to a gene. This CDR3 has 14 residues. The germline CDR1 and CDR2 sequences are SGHNT and YYREEE (reference sequence).